These 8 T cell receptor beta chains share one sample of origin, sequenced in a study of CD8 T cells in Susac syndrome. RNA totalling about 0.45 to 1 ug underwent reverse transcription with random hexamers. Each CDR3 protein gets one entry after TCRdb re-called the immunoSEQ multiplex PCR reads with MiXCR. Of around 200,000 distinct CDR3 sequences in the sample, approximately 90% were seen once. The sequencing input was CD8+ T cells from PBMCs. These receptors all come from a human donor with multiple sclerosis.

The chain recombines TRBV30 with TRBJ2-4; possible D gene TRBD2, 6 bases. The CDR3 is 15 amino acids. The germline gives CDR1 GTSNPN, CDR2 SVGIG (reference sequence). V lost 2 bases and J 0 bases, leaving 11 bases between the germline ends. The CDR3 loop reads CAWSLVREAKNIQYF. As DNA, the CDR3 is TGTGCCTGGAGTTTGGTGCGGGAAGCCAAAAACATTCAGTACTTC. The whole variable domain, filled in from reference TRBV30 and TRBJ2-4, reads SQTIHQWPATLVQPVGSPLSLECTVEGTSNPNLYWYRQAAGRGLQLLFYSVGIGQISSEVPQNLSASRPQDRQFILSSKKLLLSDSGFYLCAWSLVREAKNIQYFGAGTRLSVL.

The V and J genes are TRBV7-9 and TRBJ1-1, with D perhaps TRBD1 (5 bases). Germline CDR1 and CDR2: SEHNR and FQNEAQ (reference sequence). The CDR3 has 14 amino acids. The V end lost 6 bases, the J end lost 8 bases, and 19 bases lay between the germline ends. The CDR3 here is CASSTPGPQVEAFF. DNA for the CDR3: TGTGCCAGCAGTACACCGGGGCCCCAGGTGGAAGCTTTCTTT.

V usage is TRBV6-5 and J usage is TRBJ1-4; D gene uncertain. The V and J ends lost 4 bases and 3 bases respectively, with 6 bases between them. The CDR3 extends over 13 amino acids. Germline V gives CDR1 MNHEY, CDR2 SVGAGI. CDR3 sequence: CASSSVSNEKLFF. CDR3 nucleotide sequence: TGTGCCAGCAGTTCGGTCTCTAATGAAAAACTGTTTTTT.

CDR3 residues: CASSPPGGPVSGNTIYF. DNA for the CDR3: TGTGCCAGCAGCCCTCCGGGGGGGCCGGTCTCTGGAAACACCATATATTTT. The V call is TRBV7-9, the J call TRBJ1-3, with a tentative D call TRBD1 (6 bases). V was pared by 5 bases and J by 0 bases, with 17 bases between. CDR3 length: 17 residues. Germline lookup yields CDR1 SEHNR and CDR2 FQNEAQ (reference sequence).

The rearrangement uses TRBV30 and TRBJ1-1, with D hard to call. The V end lost 3 bases, the J end lost 2 bases, and 13 bases lay between the germline ends. Germline V gene data show CDR1 as GTSNPN and CDR2 as SVGIG (reference sequence). The CDR3 covers 14 residues. DNA of the CDR3: TGTGCCTGGAGCGTCGGTGCGGGAAACACTGAAGCTTTCTTT. Protein sequence: CAWSVGAGNTEAFF.

The chain joins TRBV5-6 to TRBJ1-1; no clear D. This CDR3 is 13 amino acids long. Trimming removed 4 bases at V and 6 bases at J, with 13 bases between. Germline V CDR1 and CDR2: SGHDT, YYEEEE. This CDR3 is CASSGPLVSEAFF. In DNA, the CDR3 is TGTGCCAGCAGCGGACCGTTGGTATCTGAAGCTTTCTTT.

The chain is built from TRBV5-1 and TRBJ2-7; D is uncertain. The CDR3 has 14 amino acids. Germline CDR1 and CDR2: SGHRS and YFSETQ. V gave up 4 bases and J gave up 5 bases, with 16 bases separating them. The CDR3 reads CASSLTGSWDEQYF. The CDR3 region has the DNA TGCGCCAGCAGCCTTACCGGGTCCTGGGACGAGCAGTACTTC.

This rearrangement joins TRBV2 to TRBJ1-5, with TRBD1 as a possible D gene (5 bases). This CDR3 comprises 14 residues. Germline values: CDR1 SNHLY, CDR2 FYNNEI. V dropped 8 bases and J dropped 0 bases, with 11 bases sitting between them. The CDR3 DNA follows: TGTGCCAGCGGAGGGGTGTATAGCAATCAGCCCCAGCATTTT. It is translated as CASGGVYSNQPQHF.